The text below deals with one T cell receptor beta chain. The CDR3 runs 13 residues. Germline loops: CDR1 KGHSH, CDR2 LQKENI. The V end was cut by 6 bases, the J end by 8 bases, with 13 bases between. The authors' processing: Amplification with reference gene primers provided the estimates of nucleated cell counts. Only in-frame clones appear in the TCRdb table, and some are missing; sequencing was by immunoSEQ multiplex PCR. V and J calls plus clone size are reproduced from that table; the DNA served to infer D and trimming. The data contain about 130,000 clones, roughly four fifths of them singletons. The sample originates from a study of blood T cell repertoires in COVID-19. Background on the study: The origin of the acute and convalescent COVID-19 samples was the United States, Italy and Spain.

This chain uses TRBV18 with TRBJ1-4; D perhaps matches TRBD1 (5 bases). The TCR originated in an elderly woman with acute or convalescent COVID-19. Sequenced: peripheral blood. The CDR3 DNA sequence: TGTGCCAGCTCGGGGCAGGCTGGAGAAAAACTGTTTTTT. It codes for CASSGQAGEKLFF.